The subject of this entry is one T cell receptor (beta chain). J was trimmed by 1 base and V by 6 bases; bases with no gene match: 7. Germline assignment: CDR1 SGDLS and CDR2 YYNGEE. This CDR3 comprises 16 residues. This sample was included in a study of technical replicates of blood from a handful of donors. The repertoire was sequenced with immunoSEQ multiplex PCR; TCRdb's copy has only in-frame clones and lacks some. The repertoire holds tens of thousands of clones, with about 94% as singletons. The sequenced sample consisted of T cells isolated from PBMCs. This TCR was sampled from a human donor in good health. V gene TRBV9 combines with J gene TRBJ2-2; the match to TRBD1 covers 9 bases. As DNA, the CDR3 is TGTGCCAGCACCGCCGGGGACAGGGTGAACACCGGGGAGCTGTTTTTT. This codes for CASTAGDRVNTGELFF.